A selection of T cell receptor beta chains follows, all from one sample in a study of beta chain features in type 1 diabetes. Profiled with immunoSEQ multiplex PCR; TCRdb holds only in-frame clones, not every one. Among approximately 150,000 clones listed, almost 65% were seen once. Input material: naive CD4+ T cells from blood. Source of these receptors: a man aged 30 to 45 with type 1 diabetes. CDR3s include the opening cysteine and the closing phenylalanine or tryptophan. A D gene is named only where the DNA matches it firmly. Some rows mark clone size as missing; the rest say once, few, many or name a class of expanded clone.

TRBD1,.,TRBV7-9,TRBJ1-3,CASRGTDYTF,TGTGCCAGCAGAGGGACAGACTACACTTTT
TRBD1,.,TRBV30,TRBJ1-4,CAWSPGQVNEKLFF,TGTGCCTGGAGTCCGGGACAGGTTAATGAAAAACTGTTTTTT
.,.,TRBV2,TRBJ2-3,CAGSTDTQYF,TGTGCCGGTAGCACAGATACGCAGTATTTT
.,.,TRBV7-2,TRBJ2-5,CASSLVREETQYF,TGTGCCAGCAGCTTAGTTCGGGAAGAGACCCAGTACTTC
.,once,TRBV6-6,TRBJ1-6,CASSYGQGGSPLHF,TGTGCCAGCAGTTACGGGCAGGGAGGCTCACCCCTCCACTTT
.,.,TRBV7-9,TRBJ1-4,CASSPKQGFGEKLFF,TGTGCCAGCAGCCCTAAACAGGGTTTTGGTGAAAAACTGTTTTTT
.,few,TRBV29-1,TRBJ1-2,CSVELTVHGYTF,TGCAGCGTTGAATTGACTGTTCATGGCTACACCTTC
TRBD1,.,TRBV4-3,TRBJ2-7,CASSQVTGDEQYF,TGCGCCAGCAGCCAAGTTACAGGGGACGAGCAGTACTTC
TRBD1,.,TRBV29-1,TRBJ1-2,CSVEAPGQDFYGYTF,TGCAGCGTTGAAGCACCGGGACAGGATTTCTATGGCTACACCTTC
.,.,TRBV7-9,TRBJ2-3,CASSFSGGGKTSTDTQYF,TGTGCCAGCAGCTTCTCTGGAGGGGGGAAGACTAGCACAGATACGCAGTATTTT
.,.,TRBV29-1,TRBJ2-6,CSVVEGRFGANVLTF,TGCAGCGTTGTAGAGGGCAGATTTGGGGCCAACGTCCTGACTTTC
.,.,TRBV10-1,TRBJ2-5,CASAANGETQYF,TGCGCCAGCGCCGCAAATGGGGAGACCCAGTACTTC
.,few,TRBV28,TRBJ2-5,CASSLGGKGETQYF,TGTGCCAGCAGTTTAGGAGGGAAAGGGGAGACCCAGTACTTC
.,few,TRBV11-2,TRBJ2-5,CASSLGREETQYF,TGTGCCAGCAGCTTAGGCAGGGAAGAGACCCAGTACTTC
.,.,TRBV15,TRBJ2-1,CATSYSNFPEQFF,TGTGCCACCAGCTACAGTAACTTCCCTGAGCAGTTCTTC
.,.,TRBV20-1,TRBJ2-7,CSASRVYEQYF,TGCAGTGCTTCCCGGGTCTACGAGCAGTACTTC
TRBD2,.,TRBV30,TRBJ2-1,CASLPGTSGGYNEQFF,TGTGCCTCCCTCCCGGGGACTAGCGGGGGGTACAATGAGCAGTTCTTC
.,.,TRBV29-1,TRBJ2-1,CSVTQSDNEQFF,TGCAGCGTAACACAGAGCGACAATGAGCAGTTCTTC
.,.,TRBV29-1,TRBJ1-2,CSTEGLMNYGYTF,TGCAGCACCGAAGGACTGATGAACTATGGCTACACCTTC
.,few,TRBV5-1,TRBJ2-5,CASSRAASETQYF,TGCGCCAGCAGCCGGGCAGCGTCAGAGACCCAGTACTTC
.,.,TRBV25-1,TRBJ1-6,CATAPGEYNSPLHF,TGTGCTACCGCCCCAGGGGAATATAATTCACCCCTCCACTTT
.,.,TRBV9,TRBJ2-7,CASSVGRGQQYF,TGTGCCAGCAGCGTAGGCCGGGGCCAGCAGTACTTC
.,.,TRBV29-1,TRBJ2-3,CSSRRLAESTDTQYF,TGCAGCTCCCGGCGGCTAGCCGAGAGCACAGATACGCAGTATTTT
TRBD2,.,TRBV6-6,TRBJ2-7,CASSYGLGTIGYEQYF,TGTGCCAGCAGTTACGGCCTCGGGACTATAGGGTACGAGCAGTACTTC
.,.,TRBV9,TRBJ2-3,CASSVDSTPTDTQYF,TGTGCCAGCAGCGTAGACTCCACTCCCACAGATACGCAGTATTTT
.,.,TRBV7-8,TRBJ1-5,CASSFNRVGQPQHF,TGTGCCAGCAGCTTTAACAGGGTGGGTCAGCCCCAGCATTTT
.,few,TRBV5-4,TRBJ1-1,CASSSQIGATEAFF,TGTGCCAGCAGCTCCCAGATCGGGGCGACTGAAGCTTTCTTT
TRBD1,.,TRBV14,TRBJ2-7,CASSQEGQGQYF,TGTGCCAGCAGCCAAGAGGGACAGGGACAGTACTTC
.,.,TRBV6-5,TRBJ2-3,CASSRTSTDTQYF,TGTGCCAGCAGCCGGACTAGCACAGATACGCAGTATTTT
.,once,TRBV9,TRBJ1-6,CASSVAENSRGSSYNSPLHF,TGTGCCAGCAGCGTAGCTGAAAACTCGAGAGGAAGCTCCTATAATTCACCCCTCCACTTT
.,.,TRBV7-9,TRBJ1-3,CASSLGVSTIYF,TGTGCCAGCAGTCTCGGAGTGAGCACCATATATTTT
.,.,TRBV6-5,TRBJ1-4,CASSYDAGEKLFF,TGTGCCAGCAGTTACGACGCTGGTGAAAAACTGTTTTTT
.,.,TRBV7-9,TRBJ2-7,CASSSTSYEQYF,TGTGCCAGCAGCTCGACTAGCTACGAGCAGTACTTC